The 9 T cell receptor beta chains given below trace back to one sample, sequenced in a study of spatial heterogeneity in lung cancer. MiXCR, run by TCRdb on the 5' RACE reads, gives a single entry per CDR3 protein. The sample contains under 25,000 distinct CDR3 sequences, roughly 10% of which appear only once. Time point: blood at routine non-recurrence follow-up after resection. Sequenced here: PBMCs, sampled at follow-up. The receptor set was obtained from a female donor with early-stage non-small cell lung cancer.

This clonotype was recorded at least ten times. For the CDR3, the DNA is TGTGCCAGCAGCCGAGGGACTAGCGGGCAAGAGACCCAGTACTTC. It codes for CASSRGTSGQETQYF. V usage is TRBV5-4 and J usage is TRBJ2-5, with TRBD2 matching over 12 bases. Per the germline V gene, CDR1 is SGHNT and CDR2 is YYREEE (reference sequence). The V gene end was trimmed by 4 bases and the J gene end by 2 bases; junction bases not matched to a gene: 3. This CDR3 contains 15 residues.

This clonotype was observed many times. The chain employs TRBV12-3 or TRBV12-4 and TRBJ2-7; TRBD1 matches 7 bases. Germline trimming cut 6 bases from V and 3 bases from J; bases unmatched to any gene: 8. The CDR3 is made up of 14 amino acids. Here the CDR3 DNA reads TGTGCCAGCAGCCTGAACAGGGGACACTACGAGCAGTACTTC. It is translated as CASSLNRGHYEQYF.

This clonotype has more than one count but fewer than ten. V and J are TRBV19 and TRBJ1-5, with 7 positions matching TRBD1. V dropped 3 bases and J dropped 7; count of bases not matched to a gene: 9. Per the germline V gene, CDR1 is LNHDA and CDR2 is SQIVND (reference sequence). The CDR3 has 15 amino acids. For the CDR3, the DNA is TGTGCCAGTAGTATCCCTGACAGGGCCAGACAGCCCCAGCATTTT. Translating it yields CASSIPDRARQPQHF.

This clonotype was recorded at least ten times. The V gene is TRBV6-5, the J gene TRBJ1-2; D perhaps matches TRBD1 (5 bases). Trimming took 6 bases from V and 2 from J, leaving 13 bases between them. This CDR3 has 14 residues. Germline-derived CDR1 and CDR2 are MNHEY and SVGAGI. Here the CDR3 DNA reads TGTGCCAGCAGGGGCTCGGAGGGGAACTATGGCTACACCTTC. It specifies CASRGSEGNYGYTF.

Concerning this clonotype itself: A clone one base away is much larger, so this may be a read error. Without the conserved terminal phenylalanine or tryptophan, this CDR3 likely stems from a read error. The chain joins TRBV29-1 to TRBJ2-3; the match to TRBD1 covers 8 bases. Trimming took 4 bases from V and 2 from J; bases not matched to a gene: 8. Germline V gene lookup returns CDR1 SQVTM and CDR2 ANQGSEA. CDR3 length: 15 residues. This CDR3 is CSVGVTGESTDTQYS. Here the CDR3 DNA reads TGCAGCGTTGGGGTGACAGGGGAGTCCACAGATACGCAGTATTCT.

This clonotype was found many times. CDR3 in DNA: TGCAGTGCCACTAGCGGGGGGATGGATGAGCAGTTCTTC. Its protein product is CSATSGGMDEQFF. The genes are TRBV20-1 and TRBJ2-1; 12 bases are a match to TRBD2. Germline V CDR1 and CDR2: DFQATT, SNEGSKA (reference sequence). This CDR3 region has 13 residues. Trimming took 6 bases from V and 8 from J; bases not matched to a gene: 5.

By proportion, this clonotype is medium-sized. The genes are TRBV7-9 and TRBJ1-5; D is unresolved. The CDR3 runs 15 residues. V lost 1 base, J lost 0 bases, and 7 bases lay in between. Germline loops: CDR1 SEHNR, CDR2 FQNEAQ (reference sequence). The CDR3 nucleotides read TGTGCCAGCAGCTTAGGGGGATATAGCAATCAGCCCCAGCATTTT. Its translation: CASSLGGYSNQPQHF. Looking up the rest from reference TRBV7-9 and TRBJ1-5 gives the full variable domain: DTGVSQNPRHKITKRGQNVTFRCDPISEHNRLYWYRQTLGQGPEFLTYFQNEAQLEKSRLLSDRFSAERPKGSFSTLEIQRTEQGDSAMYLCASSLGGYSNQPQHFGDGTRLSIL.

There are many counts of this clonotype. The CDR3 here is CASSFGASSTGGYTF. The CDR3 nucleotides read TGTGCCAGCAGCTTCGGGGCCTCTTCTACTGGTGGCTACACCTTC. V is TRBV7-2 and J is TRBJ1-2; possibly TRBD1 for D (5 bases). The CDR3 extends over 15 amino acids. The germline V gene has CDR1 SGHTA and CDR2 FQGNSA. The germline V and J ends were trimmed by 3 bases and 7 bases, with 18 bases remaining between them.

The sample holds many counts of this clonotype. The rearrangement joins TRBV7-9 to TRBJ1-5, with a possible D match to TRBD1 (5 bases). Trimming pared 8 bases from V and 3 bases from J, leaving 11 bases between. Germline V gene lookup returns CDR1 SEHNR and CDR2 FQNEAQ (reference sequence). CDR3 size: 13 residues. CDR3: CASSGQPNQPQHF. The CDR3 DNA reads TGTGCCAGCTCCGGACAACCCAATCAGCCCCAGCATTTT.